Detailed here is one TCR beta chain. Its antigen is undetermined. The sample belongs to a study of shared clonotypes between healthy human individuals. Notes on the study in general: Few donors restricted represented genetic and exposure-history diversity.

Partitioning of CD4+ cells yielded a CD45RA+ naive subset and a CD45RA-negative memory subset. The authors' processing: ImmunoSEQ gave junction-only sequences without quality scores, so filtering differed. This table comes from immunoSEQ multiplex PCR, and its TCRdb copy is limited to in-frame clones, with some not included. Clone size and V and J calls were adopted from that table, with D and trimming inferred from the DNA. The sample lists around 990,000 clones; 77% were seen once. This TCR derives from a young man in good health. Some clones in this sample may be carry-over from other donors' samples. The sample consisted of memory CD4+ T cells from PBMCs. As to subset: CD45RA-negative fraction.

Here the CDR3 DNA reads TGTGCCAGCTCACCACCGACACGAGAGGAAGCTTTCTTT. As protein: CASSPPTREEAFF. The gene calls are TRBV18 and TRBJ1-1; D uncertain. CDR1 is KGHSH, CDR2 LQKENI, per germline. The CDR3 has 13 residues. The V and J ends lost 0 bases and 8 bases respectively, with 10 bases between them.